These 5 T cell receptor beta chains came from one sample sequenced in a study of blood T cell repertoires in COVID-19. The assay was immunoSEQ multiplex PCR, and TCRdb's table has in-frame clones only and misses some. The table records some 16,000 clones, just over 85% of them present only once. Sample: peripheral blood. These receptors were obtained from a human donor in a cohort sampled during active COVID-19.

This chain uses TRBV19 with TRBJ2-7; possible D gene TRBD1, 6 bases. The germline gives CDR1 LNHDA, CDR2 SQIVND (reference sequence). The CDR3 runs 13 residues. Trimming took 7 bases from V and 2 from J, leaving 12 bases between them. This CDR3 reads CASTADRPYEQYF. The CDR3 nucleotides read TGTGCCAGTACCGCGGACAGACCCTACGAGCAGTACTTC.

This clone was detected once. V is TRBV27 and J is TRBJ2-5; no definite D call. This CDR3 comprises 14 residues. Trimming removed 0 bases at V and 4 bases at J, with 9 bases between. In germline, CDR1 is MNHEY, CDR2 SMNVEV (reference sequence). CDR3 residues: CASSLSSPLETQYF. In DNA form, the CDR3 reads TGTGCCAGCAGTTTATCTAGTCCGCTAGAGACCCAGTACTTC.

This rearrangement joins TRBV18 to TRBJ2-6; D unclear. The CDR3 sequence is 15 residues long. Germline assignment: CDR1 KGHSH and CDR2 LQKENI. The germline V and J ends were trimmed by 7 bases and 1 base, with 11 bases remaining between them. The CDR3 is CASFATGSGANVLTF. The CDR3 nucleotides are TGTGCCAGCTTCGCAACGGGTTCTGGGGCCAACGTCCTGACTTTC.

The gene calls are TRBV19 and TRBJ2-1, with 14 positions matching TRBD2. Trimming at V came to 4 bases and at J to 8 bases, leaving 4 bases not matched to a gene. CDR1 and CDR2 from the germline V gene are LNHDA and SQIVND (reference sequence). The CDR3 runs 15 residues. CDR3 residues: CASSSGTSGGDEQFF. CDR3 DNA sequence: TGTGCCAGTAGTAGCGGGACTAGCGGGGGTGATGAGCAGTTCTTC.

The chain employs TRBV7-8 and TRBJ2-1; 8 bases are a match to TRBD2. The CDR3 runs to 17 residues. V shed 1 base and J 6 bases; nucleotides not matched to a gene: 11. Germline assignment: CDR1 SGHVS and CDR2 FQNEAQ. CDR3 loop: CASSLDIRTSQFNEQFF. Written as DNA, the CDR3 is TGTGCCAGCAGCTTAGATATCCGGACTAGCCAGTTCAATGAGCAGTTCTTC.